These 32 T cell receptor beta chains came from one sample sequenced in a study of PD-L1 blockade in urothelial cancer. Sequencing used immunoSEQ multiplex PCR; TCRdb keeps in-frame clones, though not all of them. Of 40,000 or so clones in the sample, roughly four fifths were seen once. Time point here: pretreatment peripheral blood. Source: PBMCs, taken around atezolizumab (anti-PD-L1) treatment. These receptors all come from a man aged 55 to 69 with urothelial cancer.

This clone was observed once. CDR3 region: CASSPRALSRSENQPQHF. For the CDR3, the DNA is TGTGCCAGCTCACCACGTGCTCTCTCGCGGAGTGAGAATCAGCCCCAGCATTTT. This chain uses TRBV18 with TRBJ1-5; no definite D call. This CDR3 is built from 18 residues. Germline V gives CDR1 KGHSH, CDR2 LQKENI. Trimming pared 1 base from V and 4 bases from J, leaving 20 bases between. Combining the CDR3 with reference TRBV18 and TRBJ1-5 gives the whole variable domain NAGVMQNPRHLVRRRGQEARLRCSPMKGHSHVYWYRQLPEEGLKFMVYLQKENIIDESGMPKERFSAEFPKEGPSILRIQQVVRGDSAAYFCASSPRALSRSENQPQHFGDGTRLSIL.

The count of this clone is one. The genes are TRBV2 and TRBJ2-7; no reliable D call. CDR1 SNHLY and CDR2 FYNNEI come from the germline V gene. V gave up 1 base and J gave up 1 base, with 5 bases separating them. The CDR3 sequence is 13 residues long. The CDR3 nucleotides read TGTGCCAGCAGTGAAGGACATTCCTACGAGCAGTACTTC. Translating it yields CASSEGHSYEQYF.

The chain links TRBV6-5 to TRBJ2-7; weak D call: TRBD2 (5 bases). The ends were cut back, 5 bases at V and 2 bases at J, with 16 bases in the middle. The germline V gene encodes CDR1 MNHEY and CDR2 SVGAGI. The CDR3 extends over 15 amino acids. CDR3 protein: CASSPYGGFPYEQYF. The CDR3 nucleotides read TGTGCCAGCAGTCCCTACGGAGGCTTTCCCTACGAGCAGTACTTC.

V is TRBV6-1 and J is TRBJ2-2, with TRBD1 matching 8 bases. The CDR3 sequence is 13 residues long. The V gene's germline CDR1 is MNHNS and CDR2 SASEGT. The V gene end was trimmed by 6 bases and the J gene end by 5 bases; junction bases not matched to a gene: 2. CDR3 residues: CASSRDRTGELFF. DNA for the CDR3: TGTGCCAGCAGCCGGGACAGGACCGGGGAGCTGTTTTTT.

This chain links TRBV7-9 with TRBJ1-1, with D hard to call. Per the germline V gene, CDR1 is SEHNR and CDR2 is FQNEAQ (reference sequence). Trimming removed 7 bases from V and 1 base from J, with 13 bases in between. The CDR3 runs to 14 residues. CDR3 region: CASNRWPGNTEAFF. The CDR3 DNA sequence: TGTGCCAGCAACCGTTGGCCAGGGAACACTGAAGCTTTCTTT.

The rearrangement joins TRBV28 to TRBJ1-5; 11 nucleotides agree with TRBD1. CDR1 MDHEN and CDR2 SYDVKM come from the germline V gene. The CDR3 sequence is 15 residues long. The V and J ends lost 5 bases and 8 bases, in that order; junction bases with no gene match: 8. The CDR3 nucleotides read TGTGCCAGCAGTCCATTGGACAGGGGGCTTGAGCCCCAGCATTTT. As protein: CASSPLDRGLEPQHF. The variable domain in full, completed from reference TRBV28 and TRBJ1-5, reads DVKVTQSSRYLVKRTGEKVFLECVQDMDHENMFWYRQDPGLGLRLIYFSYDVKMKEKGDIPEGYSVSREKKERFSLILESASTNQTSMYLCASSPLDRGLEPQHFGDGTRLSIL.

This CDR3 reads CSTGGEPAQYF. In DNA form, the CDR3 reads TGCAGCACCGGGGGGGAACCGGCGCAGTATTTT. The chain has TRBV29-1 and TRBJ2-3; 8 nucleotides agree with TRBD2. V shed 8 bases, J shed 10 bases, and the junction held 8 bases outside the gene matches. The germline gives CDR1 SQVTM, CDR2 ANQGSEA. CDR3 size: 11 residues.

This chain uses TRBV5-1 with TRBJ2-1; D uncertain. CDR3 length: 13 residues. From germline, CDR1 is SGHRS and CDR2 YFSETQ. With 1 base removed from V and 5 bases from J, the gap between germline ends came to 7 bases. As DNA, the CDR3 is TGCGCCAGCAGCTTGCTCATAGACAATGAGCAGTTCTTC. Amino acids: CASSLLIDNEQFF.

This chain links TRBV2 with TRBJ2-3; 10 nucleotides line up with TRBD2. Germline lookup yields CDR1 SNHLY and CDR2 FYNNEI. V lost 4 bases to trimming and J lost 2 bases; unmatched junction nucleotides: 6. This CDR3 comprises 16 residues. CDR3 protein: CASSVLAGGSTDTQYF. CDR3 coding DNA: TGTGCCAGCAGTGTCTTAGCGGGGGGCTCCACAGATACGCAGTATTTT.

This chain uses TRBV30 with TRBJ1-5, with D perhaps TRBD1 (5 bases). The length of the CDR3 is 14 residues. Germline assignment: CDR1 GTSNPN and CDR2 SVGIG (reference sequence). Deletions cut 3 bases from V and 2 bases from J, with 11 bases between. Here the CDR3 reads CAWSEDTRNQPQHF. CDR3 in DNA: TGTGCCTGGAGCGAGGACACTCGCAATCAGCCCCAGCATTTT.

This sequence joins TRBV15 and TRBJ1-5; perhaps TRBD1 as D (5 bases). The V end lost 0 bases, the J end lost 4 bases, and 13 bases lay between the germline ends. Germline CDR1 and CDR2: LNHNV and YYDKDF (reference sequence). The CDR3 is 16 amino acids. CDR3 DNA sequence: TGTGCCACCAGCAGAGATCGGCAGGGCGGTAATCAGCCCCAGCATTTT. Its protein is CATSRDRQGGNQPQHF. Variable domain in full (rest from reference TRBV15 and TRBJ1-5): DAMVIQNPRYQVTQFGKPVTLSCSQTLNHNVMYWYQQKSSQAPKLLFHYYDKDFNNEADTPDNFQSRRPNTSFCFLDIRSPGLGDTAMYLCATSRDRQGGNQPQHFGDGTRLSIL.

The V and J genes are TRBV28 and TRBJ2-3; the match to TRBD2 covers 10 bases. The CDR3 has 16 amino acids. The trim removed 6 bases at V and 0 bases at J, leaving 6 bases unmatched. Germline assignment: CDR1 MDHEN and CDR2 SYDVKM. Here the CDR3 reads CASRGGLAYSTDTQYF. CDR3 coding DNA: TGTGCCAGCAGGGGGGGACTAGCGTACAGCACAGATACGCAGTATTTT.

The chain carries TRBV27 and TRBJ1-1; TRBD1 matches 8 bases. The CDR3 runs 13 residues. J was trimmed by 1 base and V by 8 bases; bases with no gene match: 3. In germline, CDR1 is MNHEY, CDR2 SMNVEV (reference sequence). This CDR3 is CASGTGPNTEAFF. CDR3 in DNA: TGTGCCAGCGGGACAGGACCGAACACTGAAGCTTTCTTT.

The rearrangement joins TRBV11-2 to TRBJ2-7, with D tentatively TRBD1 (6 bases). The germline gives CDR1 SGHAT, CDR2 FQNNGV. The CDR3 is made up of 13 amino acids. V was clipped by 5 bases and J by 6 bases, with 14 bases between them. CDR3 protein: CASSPNRDGEQYF. The CDR3 DNA is TGTGCCAGCAGCCCAAACAGGGACGGCGAGCAGTACTTC.

J is TRBJ2-2 and V is TRBV2; a possible D gene is TRBD1 (5 bases). From germline, CDR1 is SNHLY and CDR2 FYNNEI. CDR3 length equals 14 residues. V lost 0 bases to trimming and J lost 4 bases, with 6 bases between them. The CDR3 spells CASSEAGATGELFF. The CDR3 coding sequence is TGTGCCAGCAGTGAAGCTGGGGCCACCGGGGAGCTGTTTTTT.

J is TRBJ2-5 and V is TRBV7-6; D might be TRBD1 (6 bases). In germline, CDR1 is SGHVS, CDR2 FNYEAQ. Trimming left V 2 bases short and J 3 bases short, with 7 bases between. The CDR3 loop spans 13 amino acids. CDR3 nucleotides: TGTGCCAGCAGCTTAAACAGGGAAGAGACCCAGTACTTC. Translating gives CASSLNREETQYF.

This clone appeared once. This chain links TRBV6-1 with TRBJ1-6, with D uncertain. Germline-derived CDR1 and CDR2 are MNHNS and SASEGT. V lost 0 bases, J lost 10 bases, and 13 bases lay in between. The CDR3 contains 15 residues. The CDR3 sequence: CASSEATMLASPLHF. In DNA form, the CDR3 reads TGTGCCAGCAGTGAAGCGACAATGCTAGCCTCACCCCTCCACTTT.

The CDR3: CSARRNNEQFF. In DNA, the CDR3 is TGCAGTGCTAGGCGGAACAATGAGCAGTTCTTC. V usage is TRBV20-1 and J usage is TRBJ2-1; no clear D. Germline CDR1 reads DFQATT; CDR2 reads SNEGSKA (reference sequence). V was shortened by 3 bases and J by 5 bases, with 5 bases between the two germline ends. The CDR3 extends over 11 amino acids.

This chain connects TRBV5-1 to TRBJ2-7, with TRBD1 matching 12 bases. V lost 4 bases to trimming and J lost 8 bases; unmatched junction nucleotides: 4. The CDR3 consists of 13 residues. Germline V lookup: CDR1 SGHRS, CDR2 YFSETQ. In nucleotides, the CDR3 is TGCGCCAGCAGCCCTGGGACAGGGGGCAAGCAGTACTTC. Protein sequence: CASSPGTGGKQYF. Drawing the rest from reference TRBV5-1 and TRBJ2-7, the complete variable domain is KAGVTQTPRYLIKTRGQQVTLSCSPISGHRSVSWYQQTPGQGLQFLFEYFSETQRNKGNFPGRFSGRQFSNSRSEMNVSTLELGDSALYLCASSPGTGGKQYFGPGTRLTVT.

This clone was counted between two and nine times. The CDR3 loop is CASSQVDRENGELFF. The CDR3 DNA is TGCGCCAGCAGCCAAGTCGACAGGGAGAACGGGGAGCTGTTTTTT. V usage is TRBV4-1 and J usage is TRBJ2-2, with 7 bases matching TRBD1. Germline V CDR1 and CDR2: MGHRA, YSYEKL. Trimming took 1 base from V and 7 from J; bases not matched to a gene: 6. This CDR3 spans 15 amino acids.

This chain links TRBV18 with TRBJ2-3; TRBD1 might be the D (6 bases). Trimming took off 2 bases at V and 5 bases at J, with 11 bases between the two ends. The germline CDR1 and CDR2 sequences are KGHSH and LQKENI. The CDR3 loop spans 14 amino acids. CDR3 residues: CASSPWGQIDTQYF. CDR3 coding DNA: TGTGCCAGCTCACCATGGGGGCAGATAGATACGCAGTATTTT.

V is TRBV5-1 and J is TRBJ1-5, with D possibly TRBD1 on 6 matching bases. The V and J ends lost 0 bases and 3 bases respectively, with 10 bases between them. Germline loops: CDR1 SGHRS, CDR2 YFSETQ. CDR3 length: 15 residues. The CDR3 DNA reads TGCGCCAGCAGCTTGGACGGGGACATCAATCAGCCCCAGCATTTT. Translated, it gives CASSLDGDINQPQHF.

The chain employs TRBV5-6 and TRBJ1-4; D not resolved. Germline V lookup: CDR1 SGHDT, CDR2 YYEEEE. CDR3 length equals 16 residues. V lost 4 bases to trimming and J lost 8 bases, with 21 bases between them. Here the CDR3 reads CASSLLNEPSGEKLFF. CDR3 nucleotides: TGTGCCAGCAGCCTCTTAAATGAGCCTAGCGGAGAAAAACTGTTTTTT.

The chain carries TRBV18 and TRBJ2-1; 8 bases are shared with TRBD1. The CDR3 runs to 17 residues. V gave up 4 bases and J gave up 4 bases; unmatched junction bases: 12. CDR1 KGHSH and CDR2 LQKENI come from the germline V gene. The CDR3 nucleotides are TGTGCCAGCTCACGAGGTTCTAACAGGGGGGTTTACAATGAGCAGTTCTTC. This encodes CASSRGSNRGVYNEQFF.

The V call is TRBV5-1, the J call TRBJ2-7, with D maybe TRBD2 (5 bases). The V and J ends lost 0 bases and 9 bases respectively, with 16 bases between them. This CDR3 has 14 residues. The germline gives CDR1 SGHRS, CDR2 YFSETQ. CDR3 coding DNA: TGCGCCAGCAGCTTGGGGGCCGGGGAGCGCATGCAGTACTTC. Translating it yields CASSLGAGERMQYF.

This chain connects TRBV5-1 to TRBJ2-1, with TRBD1 identical over 7 bases. The V gene end was trimmed by 0 bases and the J gene end by 8 bases; junction bases not matched to a gene: 8. Germline CDR1 and CDR2: SGHRS and YFSETQ. The CDR3 is 15 residues long. The CDR3 DNA reads as TGCGCCAGCAGCTTGGAAAAGGGGGCTAACCATGAGCAGTTCTTC. Protein sequence: CASSLEKGANHEQFF.

The chain combines TRBV2 with TRBJ1-1; TRBD1 is a possible D gene (5 bases). V dropped 6 bases and J dropped 5 bases, with 16 bases sitting between them. The CDR3 is 14 residues long. Germline values: CDR1 SNHLY, CDR2 FYNNEI. DNA of the CDR3: TGTGCCAGCAGCGCACAGGAGTCGCGGACTGAAGCTTTCTTT. Residues: CASSAQESRTEAFF.

This sequence joins TRBV19 and TRBJ2-7; D may be TRBD2 (5 bases). Germline loops: CDR1 LNHDA, CDR2 SQIVND (reference sequence). The germline V and J ends were trimmed by 5 bases and 3 bases, with 17 bases remaining between them. This CDR3 region has 15 residues. Here the CDR3 reads CASSPQDGNSYEQYF. In nucleotides, the CDR3 is TGTGCCAGTAGTCCCCAGGACGGGAACAGCTACGAGCAGTACTTC. Full variable domain (missing parts from reference TRBV19 and TRBJ2-7): DGGITQSPKYLFRKEGQNVTLSCEQNLNHDAMYWYRQDPGQGLRLIYYSQIVNDFQKGDIAEGYSVSREKKESFPLTVTSAQKNPTAFYLCASSPQDGNSYEQYFGPGTRLTVT.

This chain links TRBV10-3 with TRBJ2-7; a possible D gene is TRBD2 (7 bases). The CDR3 is 13 residues long. Germline CDR1 and CDR2: ENHRY and SYGVKD. Trimming left V 10 bases short and J 2 bases short, with 15 bases between. The CDR3 sequence is CATIGGDAYEQYF. The CDR3 DNA is TGTGCCACCATAGGGGGGGACGCCTACGAGCAGTACTTC.

This rearrangement joins TRBV29-1 to TRBJ1-1; 7 bases map to TRBD1. This CDR3 has 14 amino acids. The V gene's germline CDR1 is SQVTM and CDR2 ANQGSEA. The junction had 12 bases not matched to a gene; V was cut back by 6 bases and J by 5 bases. The CDR3 bases are TGCAGCGTCCGCAGCTGGAGGACAGGAACTGAAGCTTTCTTT. Protein: CSVRSWRTGTEAFF. Full variable domain (outside the CDR3, taken from reference TRBV29-1 and TRBJ1-1): SAVISQKPSRDICQRGTSLTIQCQVDSQVTMMFWYRQQPGQSLTLIATANQGSEATYESGFVIDKFPISRPNLTFSTLTVSNMSPEDSSIYLCSVRSWRTGTEAFFGQGTRLTVV.

The chain is built from TRBV28 and TRBJ1-1; D may be TRBD1 (5 bases). This CDR3 is 16 amino acids long. With 3 bases removed from V and 1 base from J, the gap between germline ends came to 15 bases. Germline loops: CDR1 MDHEN, CDR2 SYDVKM. CDR3 bases: TGTGCCAGCAGTTTCGCCTCTTCGGGGGGGAACACTGAAGCTTTCTTT. It translates to CASSFASSGGNTEAFF.

This chain links TRBV4-2 with TRBJ2-1; 11 positions agree with TRBD2. The CDR3 consists of 16 residues. Germline trimming cut 7 bases from V and 3 bases from J; bases unmatched to any gene: 8. Germline V gene data show CDR1 as LGHNA and CDR2 as YNFKEQ. The CDR3 loop is CASTSGTSGVYNEQFF. CDR3 nucleotide sequence: TGTGCCAGCACCTCCGGGACTAGCGGAGTCTACAATGAGCAGTTCTTC.